The count of the clone carrying this TCR beta chain is one. Its antigen is not identified. This sample is part of a study of CD8 T cells in Susac syndrome. Notes on the study in general: The study acknowledged a relatively small number of individuals in its TCR sequencing and HLA analysis.

From germline, CDR1 is LGHDT and CDR2 YNNKEL (reference sequence). Between the trimmed V and J ends, which lost 0 bases and 2 bases, there was a span of 8 bases. This CDR3 comprises 14 residues. Random hexamers were used to reverse transcribe an amount of roughly 0.5 to 1 ug RNA. It was immunoSEQ multiplex PCR that amplified TCR beta CDR3 across 54 Vbeta and 13 Jbeta. TCRdb reprocessed the immunoSEQ multiplex PCR reads with MiXCR, giving one entry per CDR3 protein. The table shows roughly 130,000 distinct CDR3 sequences, with roughly 94% occurring only once. CD8+ and CD4+ T cells were negatively isolated; TEMRA cells were FACS-enriched.

The J gene is TRBJ2-7, the V gene TRBV3-1, with unresolved D. The TCR comes from a human donor with multiple sclerosis. Sequencing was done on a sample of CD4+ T cells from PBMCs. CDR3 sequence: CASSQEATAYEQYF. The CDR3 DNA reads TGTGCCAGCAGCCAAGAAGCCACAGCCTACGAGCAGTACTTC.